Below, 2 T cell receptor beta chains from the same sample are listed, as sequenced in a study of blood T cells in healthy people across ages. Primed by a sample-barcoded 5' primer and a J-beta primer mix, a second PCR proceeded for about 6 to 11 cycles. TCRdb reprocessed the 5' RACE reads via MiXCR and lists one record per CDR3 protein. Of approximately 1.5 million distinct CDR3 sequences in the sample, about 32% were seen once. The sample taken for sequencing was blood. These receptor sequences come from a woman younger than 45 in good health.

This clonotype was counted a single time. The rearrangement links TRBV27 to TRBJ1-2; D unresolved. The CDR3 is 15 residues long. From germline, CDR1 is MNHEY and CDR2 SMNVEV (reference sequence). V was trimmed by 5 bases and J by 8 bases, leaving 21 bases between them. The CDR3 protein is CASSPLGPRVIGYTF. The CDR3 DNA follows: TGTGCCAGCAGTCCGCTCGGACCACGGGTTATCGGCTACACCTTC.

This chain links TRBV13 with TRBJ1-6; 9 bases agree with TRBD1. The CDR3 runs 15 residues. Germline CDR1 is PRHDT and CDR2 is FYEKMQ (reference sequence). With V trimmed by 6 bases and J by 10 bases, 10 bases remained unmatched. CDR3 DNA: TGTGCCAGCAGATCCGGGACAGGGTTGGACTCACCCCTCCACTTT. It yields the protein CASRSGTGLDSPLHF.